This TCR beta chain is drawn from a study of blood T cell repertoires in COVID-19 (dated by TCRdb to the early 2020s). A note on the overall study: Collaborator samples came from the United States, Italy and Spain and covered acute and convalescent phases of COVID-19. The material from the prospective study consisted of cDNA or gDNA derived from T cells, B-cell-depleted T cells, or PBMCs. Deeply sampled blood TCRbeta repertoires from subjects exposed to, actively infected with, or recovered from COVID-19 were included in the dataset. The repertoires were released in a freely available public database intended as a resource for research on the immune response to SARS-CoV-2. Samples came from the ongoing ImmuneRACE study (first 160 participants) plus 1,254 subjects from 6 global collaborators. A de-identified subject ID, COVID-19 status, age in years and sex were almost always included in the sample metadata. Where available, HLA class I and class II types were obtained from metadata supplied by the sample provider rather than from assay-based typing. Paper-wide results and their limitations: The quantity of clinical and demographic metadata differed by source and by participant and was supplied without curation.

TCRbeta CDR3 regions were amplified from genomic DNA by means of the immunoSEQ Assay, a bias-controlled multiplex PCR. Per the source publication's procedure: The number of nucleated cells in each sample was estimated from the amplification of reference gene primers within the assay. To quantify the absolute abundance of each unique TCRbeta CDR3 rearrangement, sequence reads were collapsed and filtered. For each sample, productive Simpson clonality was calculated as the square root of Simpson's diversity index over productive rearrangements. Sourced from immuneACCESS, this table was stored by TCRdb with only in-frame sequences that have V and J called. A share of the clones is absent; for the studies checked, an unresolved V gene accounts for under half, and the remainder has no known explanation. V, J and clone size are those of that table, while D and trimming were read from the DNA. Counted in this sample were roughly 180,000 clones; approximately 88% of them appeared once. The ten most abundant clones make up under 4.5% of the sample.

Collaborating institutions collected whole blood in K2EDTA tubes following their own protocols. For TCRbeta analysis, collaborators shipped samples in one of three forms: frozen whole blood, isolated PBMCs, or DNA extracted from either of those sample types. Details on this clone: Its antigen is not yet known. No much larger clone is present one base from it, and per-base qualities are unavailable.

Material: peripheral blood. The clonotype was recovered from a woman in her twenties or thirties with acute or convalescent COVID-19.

For the CDR3, the sequence is CASSLLKLTGELFF. The nucleotide sequence is TGTGCCAGCAGCCTCCTCAAGCTGACCGGGGAGCTGTTTTTT. The rearrangement combines TRBV21-1 with TRBJ2-2; the table gives TRBD2 as D, unverified against the DNA. TRBV21-1 is marked as a pseudogene. From the cysteine up to the phenylalanine, the CDR3 has a length of 14 residues. The CDR3 DNA has 42 bases and is translated from base 1.